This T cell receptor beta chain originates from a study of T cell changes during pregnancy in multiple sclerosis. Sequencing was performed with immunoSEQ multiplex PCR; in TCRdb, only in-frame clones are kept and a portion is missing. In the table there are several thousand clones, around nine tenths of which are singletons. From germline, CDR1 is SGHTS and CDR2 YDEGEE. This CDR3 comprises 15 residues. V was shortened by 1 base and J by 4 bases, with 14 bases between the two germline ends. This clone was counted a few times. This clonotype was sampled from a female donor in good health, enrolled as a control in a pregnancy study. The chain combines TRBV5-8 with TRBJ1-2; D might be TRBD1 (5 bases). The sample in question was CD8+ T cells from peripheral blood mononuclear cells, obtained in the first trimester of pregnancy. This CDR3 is CASSLWSTATYGYTF. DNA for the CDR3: TGTGCCAGCAGCTTGTGGTCGACAGCGACCTATGGCTACACCTTC.